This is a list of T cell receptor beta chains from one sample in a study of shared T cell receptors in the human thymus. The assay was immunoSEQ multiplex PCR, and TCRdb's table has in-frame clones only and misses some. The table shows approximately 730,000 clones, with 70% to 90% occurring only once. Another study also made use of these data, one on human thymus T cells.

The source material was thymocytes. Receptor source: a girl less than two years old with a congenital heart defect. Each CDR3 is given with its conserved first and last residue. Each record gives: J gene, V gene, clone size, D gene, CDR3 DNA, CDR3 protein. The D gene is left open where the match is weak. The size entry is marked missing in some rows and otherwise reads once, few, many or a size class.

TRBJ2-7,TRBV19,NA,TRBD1,TGTGCCAGTAGTACCCTGACAGGGGCTCGCTACGAGCAGTACTTC,CASSTLTGARYEQYF
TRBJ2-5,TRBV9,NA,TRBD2,TGTGCCAGCAGCCCAGACCCCGGGACTAGCGGGGGGGACCAAGAGACCCAGTACTTC,CASSPDPGTSGGDQETQYF
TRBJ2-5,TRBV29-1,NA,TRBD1,TGCAGCGCGGGACAGGGGGCTAGACCCGATATGGAGACCCAGTACTTC,CSAGQGARPDMETQYF
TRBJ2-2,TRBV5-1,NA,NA,TGCGCCAGCAGCCCCAGAGGAGTAAACACCGGGGAGCTGTTTTTT,CASSPRGVNTGELFF
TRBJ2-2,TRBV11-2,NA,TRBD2,TGTGCCAGCCTAGGGACTAGCGGGGGGGGTTACACCGGGGAGCTGTTTTTT,CASLGTSGGGYTGELFF
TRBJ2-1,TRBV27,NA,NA,TGTGCCAGCAGTCTTGTGTCAGGTGAGCAGTTCTTC,CASSLVSGEQFF
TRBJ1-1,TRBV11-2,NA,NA,TGTGCCAGCAGCTTAAAACAGAACACTGAAGCTTTCTTT,CASSLKQNTEAFF
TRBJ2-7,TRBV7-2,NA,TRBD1,TGTGCCAGCAGCTACGGGACAGGGGAAGAGCAGTACTTC,CASSYGTGEEQYF
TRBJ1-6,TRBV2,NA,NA,TGTGCCAGCAGTGATGGCTCCATCCTGCTCTATAATTCACCCCTCCACTTT,CASSDGSILLYNSPLHF
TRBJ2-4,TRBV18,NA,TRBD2,TGTGCCAGCTCACCACGGAGCGGGGGGGCCGAACTAGCCAAAAACATTCAGTACTTC,CASSPRSGGAELAKNIQYF
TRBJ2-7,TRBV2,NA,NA,TGTGCCAGCAGTGAAGGACAAACGCCCCCAAGAAGGTCCTCCTACGAGCAGTACTTC,CASSEGQTPPRRSSYEQYF
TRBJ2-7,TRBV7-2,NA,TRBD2,TGTGCCAGCAGGTTCTCTAGCGGGGGTAACTACGAGCAGTACTTC,CASRFSSGGNYEQYF
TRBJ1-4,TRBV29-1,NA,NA,TGCAGCGTGCGGGACCACCATGAAAAACTGTTTTTT,CSVRDHHEKLFF
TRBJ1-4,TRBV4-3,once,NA,TGCGCCAGCAGCCAAGAAGGAAGGGGTACTAATGAAAAACTGTTTTTT,CASSQEGRGTNEKLFF
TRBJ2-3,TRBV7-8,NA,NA,TGTGCCAGCAGCTTAGGTCCTAGCACAGATACGCAGTATTTT,CASSLGPSTDTQYF
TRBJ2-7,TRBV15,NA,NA,TGTGCCACCAGCTTCTGGGACAAAGAGGAGTACGAGCAGTACTTC,CATSFWDKEEYEQYF
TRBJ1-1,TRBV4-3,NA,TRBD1,TGCGCCAGCAGCCGAGCAAGATTAGACAGGGGGGATCACACTGAAGCTTTCTTT,CASSRARLDRGDHTEAFF
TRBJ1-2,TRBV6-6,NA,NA,TGTGCCAGCAGTTATCGTACGGTGGATGGCTACACCTTC,CASSYRTVDGYTF
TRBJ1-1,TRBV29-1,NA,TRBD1,TGCAGCCCGATCCGACCAAGGGGACAGCCGATGAACACTGAAGCTTTCTTT,CSPIRPRGQPMNTEAFF
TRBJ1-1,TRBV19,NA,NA,TGTGCCAGTAGTATTAATAGGAACACTGAAGCTTTCTTT,CASSINRNTEAFF
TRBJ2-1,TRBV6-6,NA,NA,TGTGCCAGCAGCAGGGGAAGCTCCTACAATGAGCAGTTCTTC,CASSRGSSYNEQFF
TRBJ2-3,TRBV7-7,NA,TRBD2,TGTGCTAGCAGCCCGGGGGGGCAGGGCGGCTCAAGCACAGATACGCAGTATTTT,CASSPGGQGGSSTDTQYF
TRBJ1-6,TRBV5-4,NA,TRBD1,TGTGCCAGCAGCTTGGACAGGGGACCTTCACCCCTCCACTTT,CASSLDRGPSPLHF
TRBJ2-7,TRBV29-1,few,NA,TGCAGCGTTGTAGGCGGCGGGGGCCCCTACGAGCAGTACTTC,CSVVGGGGPYEQYF
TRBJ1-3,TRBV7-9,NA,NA,TGTGCCAGCAGCTTTACTGGAAACACCATATATTTT,CASSFTGNTIYF
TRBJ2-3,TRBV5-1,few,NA,TGCGCCAGCAGCGGGGATAGGGAGCGTGTCTTAGATACGCAGTATTTT,CASSGDRERVLDTQYF
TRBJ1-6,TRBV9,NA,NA,TGTGCCAGCAGCGTAGACATGATCAATTCACCCCTCCACTTT,CASSVDMINSPLHF
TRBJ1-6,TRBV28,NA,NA,TGTGCCAGCAGTACTTCCGCAGGCATCTATAATTCACCCCTCCACTTT,CASSTSAGIYNSPLHF
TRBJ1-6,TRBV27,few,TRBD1,TGTGCCAGCGGAGACCGGGACAGGGATACTTGGAATTCACCCCTCCACTTT,CASGDRDRDTWNSPLHF
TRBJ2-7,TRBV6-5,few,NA,TGTGCCAGCAGTTCCCGACAGGCTTGGGGCGAGCAGTACTTC,CASSSRQAWGEQYF
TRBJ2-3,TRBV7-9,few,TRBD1,TGTGCCAGCCCCCCGGACAGGGCCAACACAGATACGCAGTATTTT,CASPPDRANTDTQYF
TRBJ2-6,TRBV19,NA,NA,TGTGCCAGTAGCCCTTTGGCGGGGTTGAGCTCTGGGGCCAACGTCCTGACTTTC,CASSPLAGLSSGANVLTF
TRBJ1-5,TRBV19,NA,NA,TGTGCCAGTAGTAGGGGCGGTGACAATCAGCCCCAGCATTTT,CASSRGGDNQPQHF
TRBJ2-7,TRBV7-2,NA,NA,TGTGCCAGCAGCTTACCCTCATTTATAGCTGAGCAGTACTTC,CASSLPSFIAEQYF
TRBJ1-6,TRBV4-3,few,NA,TGCGCCAGCAGCCCTGGGGCGACCTGGAGCTCCTATAATTCACCCCTCCACTTT,CASSPGATWSSYNSPLHF
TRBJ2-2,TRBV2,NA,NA,TGTGCCAGCAGGCAAGAGGCCGGGGAGCTGTTTTTT,CASRQEAGELFF
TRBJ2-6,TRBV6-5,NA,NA,TGTGCCAGCAGTTACGGAGACAGCTCTGGGGCCAACGTCCTGACTTTC,CASSYGDSSGANVLTF
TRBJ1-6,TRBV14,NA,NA,TGTGCCAGCAGCCAAGATACAGCTCAACCGACCTTGGGCTCCTATAATTCACCCCTCCACTTT,CASSQDTAQPTLGSYNSPLHF
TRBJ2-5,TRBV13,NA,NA,TGTGCCAGCAGCTTTGACTCGTACCAAGAGACCCAGTACTTC,CASSFDSYQETQYF